The clone carrying this T cell receptor (beta chain) occurred once. This specimen belongs to a study of T cells after yellow fever vaccination. A process of 5'RACE template switching, which added a universal primer site and UMIs, was used to make TCR cDNA. MiXCR was run by TCRdb on the 5' RACE reads, yielding one entry per CDR3 protein. The sample shows 300,000 or so distinct CDR3 sequences, approximately 10% of them seen only once. This receptor was obtained from a man aged 18 to 29 who received the YFV17D yellow fever vaccine. Sequencing was performed on CD4+ T cells sorted from PBMCs, taken 5 days after the yellow fever booster vaccination.

The CDR3 coding sequence is TGTGCCAGCAGCCCCGCCGGGACAGGGAGGGACTACGAGCAGTACGTC. Translating it yields CASSPAGTGRDYEQYV. The V and J genes are TRBV6-2 or TRBV6-3 and TRBJ2-7; 9 positions agree with TRBD1. J gave up 3 bases and V 6 bases, and 12 bases lay outside the gene matches. The CDR3 runs 16 residues. Per the germline V gene, CDR1 is MNHEY and CDR2 is SVGEGT.